The 14 T cell receptor beta chains in this list originate from one sample, sequenced in a study of blood T cell repertoires in COVID-19. The table came from immunoSEQ multiplex PCR; TCRdb's copy has only in-frame clones and leaves some out. The sample lists 150,000 or so clones, 85% to 90% occurring once. Sequencing was done on a sample of peripheral blood. The receptor set was obtained from an elderly man with acute or convalescent COVID-19.

In this sample, this clone turned up a few times. The chain recombines TRBV9 with TRBJ2-3; TRBD2 agrees at 9 bases. The CDR3 runs 16 residues. Germline CDR1 is SGDLS and CDR2 is YYNGEE. V was pared by 0 bases and J by 3 bases, with 5 bases of the junction left unmatched. CDR3: CASSVAPSGITDTQYF. For the CDR3, the DNA is TGTGCCAGCAGCGTAGCCCCTAGCGGGATAACAGATACGCAGTATTTT.

V is TRBV2 and J is TRBJ1-1, with a possible D match to TRBD1 (6 bases). Trimming left V 2 bases short and J 10 bases short, with 14 bases between. Germline loops: CDR1 SNHLY, CDR2 FYNNEI. CDR3 length: 13 amino acids. This chain's CDR3 is CASSEWSGDPAFF. CDR3 nucleotide sequence: TGTGCCAGCAGTGAATGGTCAGGGGATCCAGCTTTCTTT.

V is TRBV5-1 and J is TRBJ2-3, with D possibly TRBD2 on 5 matching bases. Trimming removed 7 bases at V and 1 base at J, with 16 bases between. CDR3 size: 15 residues. Germline V lookup: CDR1 SGHRS, CDR2 YFSETQ. The CDR3 nucleotides are TGCGCCAGCCGACCTGGTGGGAGCGGCACAGATACGCAGTATTTT. It specifies CASRPGGSGTDTQYF.

The rearrangement links TRBV6-5 to TRBJ1-4; D is possibly TRBD1 (5 bases). CDR1 is MNHEY, CDR2 SVGAGI, per germline. V was clipped by 9 bases and J by 0 bases, with 14 bases between them. CDR3 size: 15 residues. The CDR3 here is CASRTWGATNEKLFF. For the CDR3, the DNA is TGTGCCAGTCGTACGTGGGGGGCAACTAATGAAAAACTGTTTTTT.

CDR3 in amino acids: CASHVDRSYEQYF. CDR3 coding DNA: TGTGCCAGCCACGTGGACAGGTCCTACGAGCAGTACTTC. The genes are TRBV5-4 and TRBJ2-7; 7 bases map to TRBD1. CDR3 size: 13 residues. CDR1 and CDR2 (germline): SGHNT, YYREEE (reference sequence). V lost 7 bases and J lost 1; bases outside the gene matches: 5.

The genes are TRBV18 and TRBJ1-2; no firm D call. The CDR3 is 12 residues long. Germline CDR1 KGHSH, CDR2 LQKENI. The V end lost 2 bases, the J end lost 7 bases, and 8 bases lay between the germline ends. The CDR3 DNA reads TGTGCCAGCTCACCATCGCGTGCTGGCTACACCTTC. It encodes CASSPSRAGYTF.

The rearrangement uses TRBV6-4 and TRBJ1-2; TRBD1 matches 7 bases. CDR3 length: 14 amino acids. CDR1 is MRHNA and CDR2 is SNTAGT in the germline V gene. Trimming at V came to 0 bases and at J to 2 bases, leaving 0 bases not matched to a gene. CDR3 in amino acids: CASSDSTGNYGYTF. For the CDR3, the DNA is TGTGCCAGCAGTGACTCGACAGGGAACTATGGCTACACCTTC.

The CDR3 DNA reads TGTGCCAGCAGTTACCTCCCCACTAGCGGGAGGGCCCAGTATTTT. It encodes CASSYLPTSGRAQYF. This chain links TRBV6-5 with TRBJ2-3, with TRBD2 matching over 13 bases. J was trimmed by 12 bases and V by 2 bases; bases with no gene match: 8. This CDR3 is built from 15 residues. Germline V gene data show CDR1 as MNHEY and CDR2 as SVGAGI.

The chain joins TRBV2 to TRBJ2-3; D is undetermined. The germline V and J ends were trimmed by 8 bases and 2 bases, with 2 bases remaining between them. CDR1 and CDR2 from the germline V gene are SNHLY and FYNNEI. The length of the CDR3 is 10 residues. The CDR3: CASLTDTQYF. Written as DNA, the CDR3 is TGTGCCAGCCTCACAGATACGCAGTATTTT.

This sequence joins TRBV2 and TRBJ2-5; weak D call: TRBD2 (6 bases). V gave up 6 bases and J gave up 0 bases, with 14 bases separating them. The germline CDR1 and CDR2 sequences are SNHLY and FYNNEI. This CDR3 is built from 15 residues. The CDR3 is CASRDDRGYQETQYF. Written as DNA, the CDR3 is TGTGCCAGCAGGGACGACCGGGGGTACCAAGAGACCCAGTACTTC.

This clone was recorded once. V and J are TRBV6-4 and TRBJ2-1; 11 bases are shared with TRBD2. CDR3 length: 24 amino acids. Trimming at V came to 0 bases and at J to 0 bases, leaving 22 bases not matched to a gene. Germline CDR1 MRHNA, CDR2 SNTAGT. This chain's CDR3 is CASSDSKPPTSGDTPHYSYNEQFF. The CDR3 DNA is TGTGCCAGCAGTGACTCGAAACCCCCGACTAGCGGGGACACACCCCATTACTCCTACAATGAGCAGTTCTTC.

The chain is built from TRBV9 and TRBJ2-7; 12 bases align to TRBD1. Looked up from germline, CDR1 is SGDLS and CDR2 is YYNGEE. The J segment lost 7 bases and the V segment lost 2 bases, leaving 7 bases of the junction unmatched. The CDR3 consists of 15 residues. The CDR3 region has the DNA TGTGCCAGCAGCGTCGGGACAGGGGGCGAGGGGGAGCAGTACTTC. This translates into CASSVGTGGEGEQYF.

The chain uses TRBV13 and TRBJ2-7; 7 bases are a match to TRBD2. Germline CDR1 and CDR2: PRHDT and FYEKMQ (reference sequence). V shed 5 bases, J shed 4 bases, and the junction held 8 bases outside the gene matches. The CDR3 extends over 14 amino acids. The CDR3, as DNA: TGTGCCAGCAGCACGGGACTACAAGTTTACGAGCAGTACTTC. Protein sequence: CASSTGLQVYEQYF.

Only a few counts were recorded for this clone. This chain connects TRBV4-1 to TRBJ2-1; no clear D gene. Per germline, CDR1 MGHRA and CDR2 YSYEKL. This CDR3 contains 13 residues. V was clipped by 2 bases and J by 8 bases, with 10 bases between them. The CDR3 protein is CASSQPPSHEQFF. DNA for the CDR3: TGCGCCAGCAGCCAACCCCCAAGCCATGAGCAGTTCTTC.